Listed here is a single T cell receptor beta chain. This record belongs to a study of blood T cell repertoires in COVID-19. Germline V gene sequence: CDR1 MNHEY, CDR2 SVGAGI. After removal of 6 bases from V and 5 bases from J, the junction contained 1 base not matched to a gene. The CDR3 has 13 amino acids. The assay was immunoSEQ multiplex PCR, and TCRdb's table has in-frame clones only and misses some. The table lists about 81,000 clones, approximately 81% of them singletons. Sequenced: peripheral blood. The chain links TRBV6-5 to TRBJ2-7; 13 bases fit TRBD2. The clonotype originates from a woman in her seventies with acute or convalescent COVID-19. The CDR3 is CASRGTSGNEQYV. The CDR3 DNA reads as TGTGCCAGCAGAGGGACTAGCGGGAACGAGCAGTACGTC.